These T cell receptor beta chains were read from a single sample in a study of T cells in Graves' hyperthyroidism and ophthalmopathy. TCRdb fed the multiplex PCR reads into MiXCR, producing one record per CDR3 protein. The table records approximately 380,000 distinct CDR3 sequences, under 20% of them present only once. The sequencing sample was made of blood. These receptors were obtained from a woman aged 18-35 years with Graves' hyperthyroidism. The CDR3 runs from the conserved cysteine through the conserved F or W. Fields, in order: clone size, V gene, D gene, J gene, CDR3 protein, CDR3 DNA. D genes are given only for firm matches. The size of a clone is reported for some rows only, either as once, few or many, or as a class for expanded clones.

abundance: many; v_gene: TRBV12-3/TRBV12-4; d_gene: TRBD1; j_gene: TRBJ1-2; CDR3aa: CASSGGTGVFRYTF; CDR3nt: TGTGCCAGCAGCGGGGGGACAGGGGTTTTTCGGTACACCTTC
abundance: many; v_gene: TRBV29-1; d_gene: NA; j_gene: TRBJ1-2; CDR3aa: CSALGTGYTF; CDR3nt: TGCAGTGCCCTTGGGACGGGCTACACCTTC
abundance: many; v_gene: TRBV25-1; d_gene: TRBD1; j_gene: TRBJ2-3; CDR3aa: CASSASGTGGEDTQYF; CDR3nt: TGTGCCAGCAGTGCCTCCGGGACAGGGGGCGAAGATACGCAGTATTTT
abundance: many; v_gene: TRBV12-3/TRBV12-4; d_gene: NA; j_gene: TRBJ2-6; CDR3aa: CASSFLPGKGSSGANVLTF; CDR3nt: TGTGCCAGCAGTTTTTTACCCGGCAAAGGCTCCTCTGGGGCCAACGTCCTGACTTTC
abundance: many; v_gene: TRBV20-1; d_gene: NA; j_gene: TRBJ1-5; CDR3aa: CSAGGNGNQPQHF; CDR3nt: TGCAGTGCTGGGGGAAACGGCAATCAGCCCCAGCATTTT
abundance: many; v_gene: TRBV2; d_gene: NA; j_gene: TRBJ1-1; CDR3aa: CASRIKRMRGEAFF; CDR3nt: TGTGCCAGCAGGATAAAGCGGATGAGGGGAGAAGCTTTCTTT
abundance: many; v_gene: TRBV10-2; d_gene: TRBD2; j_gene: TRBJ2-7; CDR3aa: CASREAGGLYEQYF; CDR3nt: TGCGCCAGCAGAGAAGCGGGGGGCCTCTACGAGCAGTACTTC
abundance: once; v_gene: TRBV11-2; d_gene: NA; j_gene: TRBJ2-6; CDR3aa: CASSLESGANVLTF; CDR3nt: TGTGCCAGCAGCTTAGAATCTGGGGCCAACGTCCTGACTTTC
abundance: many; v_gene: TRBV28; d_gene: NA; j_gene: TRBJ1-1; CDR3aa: CASSGSGGRVGTEAFF; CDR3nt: TGTGCCAGCAGCGGCTCAGGAGGTCGAGTGGGCACTGAAGCTTTCTTT
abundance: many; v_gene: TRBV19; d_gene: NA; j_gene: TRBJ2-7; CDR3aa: CASSTGITSSYEQYF; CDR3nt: TGTGCCAGTAGTACAGGAATCACCAGCTCCTACGAGCAGTACTTC
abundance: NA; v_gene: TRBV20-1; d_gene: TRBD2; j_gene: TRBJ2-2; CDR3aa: CSASGTKTGELFF; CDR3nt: TGCAGTGCTTCCGGGACTAAAACCGGGGAGCTGTTTTTT
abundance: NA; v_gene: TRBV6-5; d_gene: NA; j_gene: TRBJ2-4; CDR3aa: CASSYAGGGINIQYF; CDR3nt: TGTGCCAGCAGTTATGCAGGGGGAGGCATAAACATTCAGTACTTC
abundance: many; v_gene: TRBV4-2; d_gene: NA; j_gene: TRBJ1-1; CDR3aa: CASSDGVNTEAFF; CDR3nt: TGTGCCAGCAGCGACGGAGTGAACACTGAAGCTTTCTTT
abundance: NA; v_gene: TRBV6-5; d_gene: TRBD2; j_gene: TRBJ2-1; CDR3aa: CASSSRWRGGNEQFF; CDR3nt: TGTGCCAGCAGTTCCCGCTGGCGGGGGGGCAATGAGCAGTTCTTC
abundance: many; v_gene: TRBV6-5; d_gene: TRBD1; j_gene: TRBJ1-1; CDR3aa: CASSLDRQGDTEAFF; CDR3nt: TGTGCCAGCAGTTTGGACCGACAGGGCGACACTGAAGCTTTCTTT
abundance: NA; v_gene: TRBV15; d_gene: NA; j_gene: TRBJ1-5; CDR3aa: CATRGLNSNQPQHF; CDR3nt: TGTGCCACCCGGGGACTGAATAGCAATCAGCCCCAGCATTTT
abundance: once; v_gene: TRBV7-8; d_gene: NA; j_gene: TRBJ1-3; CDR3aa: CASSTSDDSGNTIYF; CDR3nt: TGTGCCAGCAGCACATCGGACGACTCTGGAAACACCATATATTTT
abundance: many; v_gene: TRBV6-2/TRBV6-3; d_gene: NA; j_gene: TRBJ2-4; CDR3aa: CASTKQGGKNIQYF; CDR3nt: TGTGCCAGCACAAAGCAGGGGGGCAAAAACATTCAGTACTTC
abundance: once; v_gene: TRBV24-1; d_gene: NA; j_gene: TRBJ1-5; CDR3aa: CATSARGYQPQHF; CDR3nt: TGTGCCACCAGTGCGCGAGGCTATCAGCCCCAGCATTTT
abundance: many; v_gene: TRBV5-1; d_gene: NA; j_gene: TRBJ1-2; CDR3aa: CASSLLYRDDGYTF; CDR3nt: TGCGCCAGCAGCTTGCTGTACAGGGACGACGGCTACACCTTC
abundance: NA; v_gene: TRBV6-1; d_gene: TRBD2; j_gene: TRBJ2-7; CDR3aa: CASRGLAASYEQYF; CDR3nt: TGTGCCAGCAGAGGACTAGCGGCCTCCTACGAGCAGTACTTC
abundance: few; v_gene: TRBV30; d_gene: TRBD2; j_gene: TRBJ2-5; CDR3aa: CAWQTRTSGYQETQYF; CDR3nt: TGTGCCTGGCAGACCAGGACTAGCGGGTACCAAGAGACCCAGTACTTC
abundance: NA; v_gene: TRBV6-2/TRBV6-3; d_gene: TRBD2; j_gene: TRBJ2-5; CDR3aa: CASSYVAGQETQYF; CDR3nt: TGTGCCAGCAGTTACGTAGCGGGACAAGAGACCCAGTACTTC
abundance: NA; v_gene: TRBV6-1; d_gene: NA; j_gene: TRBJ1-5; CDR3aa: CASSASRRNQPQHF; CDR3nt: TGTGCCAGCAGTGCCTCCCGACGGAATCAGCCCCAGCATTTT
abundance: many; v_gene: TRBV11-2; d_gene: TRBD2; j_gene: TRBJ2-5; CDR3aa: CASSLNLRDYKETQYF; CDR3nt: TGTGCCAGCAGCTTAAACCTCCGGGACTACAAAGAGACCCAGTACTTC
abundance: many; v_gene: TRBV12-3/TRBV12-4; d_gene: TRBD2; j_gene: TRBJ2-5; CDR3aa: CASSLSFGGTQETQYF; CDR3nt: TGTGCCAGCAGTTTAAGCTTCGGGGGGACGCAAGAGACCCAGTACTTC
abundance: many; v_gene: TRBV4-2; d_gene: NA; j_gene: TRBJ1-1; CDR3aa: CASSQDRWEYKAFF; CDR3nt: TGTGCCAGCAGCCAAGATAGGTGGGAGTATAAAGCTTTCTTT
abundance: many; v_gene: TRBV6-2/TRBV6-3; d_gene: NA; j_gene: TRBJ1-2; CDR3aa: CASSWKGDYGYTF; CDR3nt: TGTGCCAGCAGTTGGAAGGGTGACTATGGCTACACCTTC
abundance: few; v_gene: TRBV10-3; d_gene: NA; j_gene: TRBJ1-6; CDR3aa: CATPRTPGAGSPLHF; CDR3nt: TGTGCCACCCCAAGAACCCCAGGGGCGGGTTCACCCCTCCACTTT
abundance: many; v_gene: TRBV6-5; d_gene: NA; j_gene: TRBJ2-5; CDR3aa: CASSYSRGETQYF; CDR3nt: TGTGCCAGCAGTTACTCGCGCGGTGAGACCCAGTACTTC
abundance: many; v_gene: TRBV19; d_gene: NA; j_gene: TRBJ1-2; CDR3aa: CASSIDSTPLGYTF; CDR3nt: TGTGCCAGTAGTATAGACAGTACGCCTCTTGGCTACACCTTC
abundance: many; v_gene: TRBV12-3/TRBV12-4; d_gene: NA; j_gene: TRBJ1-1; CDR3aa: CASTPDVRATEAFF; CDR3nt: TGTGCCAGCACCCCGGACGTGAGGGCCACTGAAGCTTTCTTT
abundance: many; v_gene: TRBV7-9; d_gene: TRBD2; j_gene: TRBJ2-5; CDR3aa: CASSPPGGPPAQYF; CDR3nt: TGTGCCAGCAGTCCTCCGGGAGGACCACCGGCCCAGTACTTC
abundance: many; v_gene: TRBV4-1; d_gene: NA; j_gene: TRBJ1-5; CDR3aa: CASSQGGLRDSNQPQHF; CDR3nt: TGCGCCAGCAGCCAAGGCGGTTTACGAGATAGCAATCAGCCCCAGCATTTT
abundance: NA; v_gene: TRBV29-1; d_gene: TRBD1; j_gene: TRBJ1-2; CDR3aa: CSVVQGYGYTF; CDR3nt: TGCAGCGTTGTACAGGGGTATGGCTACACCTTC
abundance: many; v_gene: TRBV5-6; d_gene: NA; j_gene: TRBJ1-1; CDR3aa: CASRRVGGNTEAFF; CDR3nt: TGTGCCAGCAGGAGGGTCGGGGGAAACACTGAAGCTTTCTTT
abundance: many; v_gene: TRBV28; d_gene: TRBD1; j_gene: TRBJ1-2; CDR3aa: CASSSQGNYGYTF; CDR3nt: TGTGCCAGCAGTTCACAGGGGAACTATGGCTACACCTTC
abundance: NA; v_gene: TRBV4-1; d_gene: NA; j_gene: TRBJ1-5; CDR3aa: CASSHGQGIASNQPQHF; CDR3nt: TGCGCCAGCAGCCATGGTCAGGGAATCGCTAGCAATCAGCCCCAGCATTTT
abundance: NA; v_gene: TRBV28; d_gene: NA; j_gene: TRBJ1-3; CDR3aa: CASLTGGFSSGNTIYF; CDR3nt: TGTGCCAGCCTGACGGGAGGGTTTAGTTCTGGAAACACCATATATTTT
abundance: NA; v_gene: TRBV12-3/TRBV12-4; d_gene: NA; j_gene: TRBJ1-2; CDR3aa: CASSSSERWGRGGYTF; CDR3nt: TGTGCCAGCAGTTCCTCCGAAAGGTGGGGGCGTGGTGGCTACACCTTC
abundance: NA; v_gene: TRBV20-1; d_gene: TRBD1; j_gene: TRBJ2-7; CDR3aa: CSARRDRGYEQYF; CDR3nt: TGCAGTGCTAGGAGAGACAGGGGCTACGAGCAGTACTTC
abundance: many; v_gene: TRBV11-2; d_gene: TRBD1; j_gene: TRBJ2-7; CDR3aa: CASRRTGRHGQYF; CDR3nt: TGTGCCAGCAGAAGGACAGGGCGCCATGGGCAGTACTTC
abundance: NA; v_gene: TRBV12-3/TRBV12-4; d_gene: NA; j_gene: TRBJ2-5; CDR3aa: CASSLNYRGETQYF; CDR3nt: TGTGCCAGCAGTTTAAACTATCGGGGGGAGACCCAGTACTTC
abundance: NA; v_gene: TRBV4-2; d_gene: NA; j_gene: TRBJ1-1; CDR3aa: CASSQSVGTEAFF; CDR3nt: TGTGCCAGCAGCCAAAGCGTGGGGACTGAAGCTTTCTTT
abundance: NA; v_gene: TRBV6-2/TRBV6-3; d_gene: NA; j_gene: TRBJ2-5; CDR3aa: CASSYTGLHQETQYF; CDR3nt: TGTGCCAGCAGTTACACTGGACTACACCAAGAGACCCAGTACTTC
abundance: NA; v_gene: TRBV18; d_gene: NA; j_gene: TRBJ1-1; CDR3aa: CASSPVAGMGNTEAFF; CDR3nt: TGTGCCAGCTCACCTGTCGCAGGGATGGGAAACACTGAAGCTTTCTTT
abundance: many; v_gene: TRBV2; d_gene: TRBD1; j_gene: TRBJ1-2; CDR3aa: CARGTGLINYGYTF; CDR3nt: TGTGCCAGAGGGACAGGATTGATAAACTATGGCTACACCTTC
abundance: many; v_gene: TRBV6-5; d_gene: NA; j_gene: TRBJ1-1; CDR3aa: CASSSVDRNEAFF; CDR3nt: TGTGCCAGCAGTTCAGTCGACAGGAATGAAGCTTTCTTT
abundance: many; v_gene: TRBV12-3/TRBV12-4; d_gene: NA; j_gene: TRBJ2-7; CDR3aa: CASSFGGLRGRNRYEQYF; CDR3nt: TGTGCCAGCAGTTTCGGAGGTCTCAGGGGAAGGAATCGCTACGAGCAGTACTTC
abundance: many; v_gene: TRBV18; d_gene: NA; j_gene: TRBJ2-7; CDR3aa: CASSPGSSYEQYF; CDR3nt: TGTGCCAGCAGCCCGGGGAGCTCCTACGAGCAGTACTTC
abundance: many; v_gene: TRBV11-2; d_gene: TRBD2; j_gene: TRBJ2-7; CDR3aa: CASSVSGTSGGAYEQYF; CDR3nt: TGTGCCAGCAGCGTGTCCGGGACTAGCGGGGGGGCCTACGAGCAGTACTTC
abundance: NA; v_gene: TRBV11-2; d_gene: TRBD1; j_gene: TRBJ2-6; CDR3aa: CASSLGTGSGANVLTF; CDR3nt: TGTGCCAGCAGCTTAGGGACAGGGTCCGGGGCCAACGTCCTGACTTTC
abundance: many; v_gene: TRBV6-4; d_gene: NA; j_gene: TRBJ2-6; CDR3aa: CASRPGPWTQHISGANVLTF; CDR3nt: TGTGCCAGCAGACCGGGACCTTGGACGCAGCATATCTCTGGGGCCAACGTCCTGACTTTC
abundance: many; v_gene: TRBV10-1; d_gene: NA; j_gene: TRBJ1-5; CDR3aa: CASSLDEYQPQHF; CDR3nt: TGCGCCAGCAGTCTGGACGAATATCAGCCCCAGCATTTT
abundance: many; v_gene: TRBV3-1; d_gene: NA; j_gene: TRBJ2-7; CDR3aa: CASSHLRWNRYEQYF; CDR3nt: TGTGCCAGCAGCCACCTACGCTGGAATCGGTACGAGCAGTACTTC
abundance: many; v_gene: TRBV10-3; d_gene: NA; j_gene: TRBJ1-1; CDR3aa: CAISESPANTEAFF; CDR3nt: TGTGCCATCAGTGAGTCCCCAGCGAACACTGAAGCTTTCTTT
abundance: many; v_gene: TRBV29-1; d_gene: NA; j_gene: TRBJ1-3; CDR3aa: CSVATRDIPGNTIYF; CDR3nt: TGCAGCGTTGCAACCCGGGACATCCCTGGAAACACCATATATTTT
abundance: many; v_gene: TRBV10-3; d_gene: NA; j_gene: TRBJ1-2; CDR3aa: CAISESARGSDYGYTF; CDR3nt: TGTGCCATCAGTGAGTCGGCGAGGGGGTCCGACTATGGCTACACCTTC
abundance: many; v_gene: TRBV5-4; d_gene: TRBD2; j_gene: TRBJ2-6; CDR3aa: CASSWPGGSGGASGANVLTF; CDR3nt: TGTGCCAGCAGCTGGCCGGGGGGTAGCGGGGGAGCCTCTGGGGCCAACGTCCTGACTTTC
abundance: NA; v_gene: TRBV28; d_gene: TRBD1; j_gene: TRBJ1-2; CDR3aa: CASSTIGQGPYGYTF; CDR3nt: TGTGCCAGCAGTACCATAGGACAGGGCCCCTATGGCTACACCTTC